This T cell receptor (beta chain) was identified during a study of blood T cell repertoires in COVID-19. Study as a whole: The origin of the acute and convalescent COVID-19 samples was the United States, Italy and Spain.

In the authors' workflow: The assay estimated nucleated cells by amplifying reference gene primers. The assay was immunoSEQ multiplex PCR, and TCRdb's table has in-frame clones only and misses some. The V and J calls and clone size were taken over from that table, and D and trimming were inferred from the DNA. The data contain 350,000 to 400,000 clones, roughly 90% of them singletons. The CDR3 has 16 amino acids. Trimming removed 3 bases from V and 4 bases from J; junction bases left unmatched: 5. Per the germline V gene, CDR1 is KGHSH and CDR2 is LQKENI. The clonotype was recovered from a young man with active or convalescent COVID-19. V and J are TRBV18 and TRBJ1-3; 11 bases map to TRBD1. The sequenced material came from peripheral blood. CDR3 coding DNA: TGTGCCAGCTCACCTGGACAGGGGGCCTCGGGAAACACCATATATTTT. It codes for CASSPGQGASGNTIYF.